The rows below give T cell receptor beta chains drawn from one sample of a study of early T cells in non-severe SARS-CoV-2 infection. TCRdb re-analysed the 5' RACE reads in MiXCR, keeping a single row per CDR3 protein. The data show over 85,000 distinct CDR3 sequences, 10% to 15% seen once. Sequencing used whole blood. Receptors were obtained from an adult who was a healthcare worker with PCR-confirmed SARS-CoV-2 infection or an uninfected control (not recorded which). CDR3s include the opening cysteine and the closing phenylalanine or tryptophan. A D gene is named only where the DNA matches it firmly. Not every row has a clone size; where given, it reads once, few, many or a size class.

cdr3_aa	cdr3_nt	clone_size	d_call	j_call	v_call
CASSSRHDRTGANVLTF	TGTGCCAGCAGTTCCCGACACGACCGCACTGGGGCCAACGTCCTGACTTTC	many	NA	TRBJ2-6	TRBV28
CASSSGQNTGELFF	TGCGCCAGCAGCTCGGGACAGAACACCGGGGAGCTGTTTTTT	NA	NA	TRBJ2-2	TRBV5-1
CASSPSRGVGQPQHF	TGTGCCAGCAGCCCCAGTCGGGGCGTCGGGCAGCCCCAGCATTTT	NA	NA	TRBJ1-5	TRBV7-8
CASSVRSANEKLFF	TGTGCCAGCAGCGTTCGGTCAGCTAATGAAAAACTGTTTTTT	many	NA	TRBJ1-4	TRBV9
CASSLGQGSGNTIYF	TGTGCCAGCAGCTTAGGGCAGGGCAGTGGAAACACCATATATTTT	many	NA	TRBJ1-3	TRBV7-2
CASSPVQGSIGEAFF	TGCGCCAGCAGCCCGGTACAGGGTTCGATTGGTGAAGCTTTCTTT	few	NA	TRBJ1-1	TRBV5-1
CASSPLNARRAFF	TGTGCCAGCAGCCCTCTTAACGCGCGACGGGCTTTCTTT	few	NA	TRBJ1-1	TRBV12-3/TRBV12-4
CASSEAGTRVSNEQFF	TGTGCCAGCAGTGAGGCCGGGACTAGGGTCTCCAATGAGCAGTTCTTC	few	TRBD2	TRBJ2-1	TRBV2
CASSYGTRSTDTQYF	TGTGCCAGCAGTTACGGGACTAGATCCACAGATACGCAGTATTTT	NA	TRBD2	TRBJ2-3	TRBV6-5
CASSSATGIQQFF	TGTGCCAGCAGCTCCGCAACAGGGATACAGCAGTTCTTC	few	NA	TRBJ2-1	TRBV7-9
CASSQFSGRVDTQYF	TGCGCCAGCAGCCAATTTAGCGGGAGAGTTGATACGCAGTATTTT	many	TRBD2	TRBJ2-3	TRBV4-1
CASRTRRTNTGELFF	TGTGCCAGTAGAACTCGCAGAACGAACACCGGGGAGCTGTTTTTT	few	NA	TRBJ2-2	TRBV19
CASSGNPSGNTIYF	TGTGCCAGCAGCGGAAACCCCTCTGGAAACACCATATATTTT	few	NA	TRBJ1-3	TRBV9
CSVGGQGYNEQFF	TGCAGCGTTGGGGGACAGGGCTACAATGAGCAGTTCTTC	few	TRBD1	TRBJ2-1	TRBV29-1
CASSGSFIRGNEQFF	TGTGCCAGCAGCGGAAGCTTCATCCGGGGCAATGAGCAGTTCTTC	NA	NA	TRBJ2-1	TRBV7-2
CASSLDRGRREAFF	TGTGCCAGCAGTCTGGACAGGGGCCGGCGTGAAGCTTTCTTT	NA	TRBD1	TRBJ1-1	TRBV28
CASSPGTGGVRDGYEQYF	TGTGCCAGCTCACCAGGGACAGGGGGCGTACGAGACGGGTACGAGCAGTACTTC	many	TRBD1	TRBJ2-7	TRBV18
CASSPTVATEAFF	TGCGCCAGCAGCCCGACAGTTGCCACTGAAGCTTTCTTT	many	NA	TRBJ1-1	TRBV5-1
CSARDRGQNTEAFF	TGCAGTGCTAGAGACCGGGGACAGAACACTGAAGCTTTCTTT	few	NA	TRBJ1-1	TRBV20-1
CATSDPRTGADGYTF	TGTGCCACCAGTGATCCCCGGACAGGCGCCGATGGCTACACCTTC	many	TRBD1	TRBJ1-2	TRBV24-1
CASSFSGGHGYTF	TGTGCCAGCAGTTTCTCGGGGGGCCATGGCTACACCTTC	few	NA	TRBJ1-2	TRBV12-3/TRBV12-4
CASGKENYGYTF	TGTGCCAGCGGGAAGGAAAACTATGGCTACACCTTC	NA	NA	TRBJ1-2	TRBV27